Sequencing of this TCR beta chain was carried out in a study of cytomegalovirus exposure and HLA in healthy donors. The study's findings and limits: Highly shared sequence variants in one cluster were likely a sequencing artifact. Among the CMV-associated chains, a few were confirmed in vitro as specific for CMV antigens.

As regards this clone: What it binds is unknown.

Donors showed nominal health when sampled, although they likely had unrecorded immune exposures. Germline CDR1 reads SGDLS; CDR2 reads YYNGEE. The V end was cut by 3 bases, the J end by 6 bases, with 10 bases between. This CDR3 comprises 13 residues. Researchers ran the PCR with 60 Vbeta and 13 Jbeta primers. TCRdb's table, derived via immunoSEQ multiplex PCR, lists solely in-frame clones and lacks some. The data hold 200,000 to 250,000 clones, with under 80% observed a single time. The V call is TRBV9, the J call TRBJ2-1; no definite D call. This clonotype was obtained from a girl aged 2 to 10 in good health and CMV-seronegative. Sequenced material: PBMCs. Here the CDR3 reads CASSAFSRNEQFF. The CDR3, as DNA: TGTGCCAGCAGCGCCTTCTCTCGCAATGAGCAGTTCTTC.